This T cell receptor (beta chain) originates from a study of T cells after yellow fever vaccination. At the level of the study: With SMART-Seq v4 Ultra Low Input, the fractions containing low cell numbers were prepared.

From the 5' RACE reads, TCRdb called clonotypes with MiXCR, one entry per CDR3 protein. The data contain 450,000 to 600,000 distinct CDR3 sequences, approximately 16% of them seen just once; the ten biggest clones take up 15% to 20%. Trimming cost V 5 bases and J 1 base; bases outside gene matches: 13. Germline V gene data show CDR1 as SGHAT and CDR2 as FQNNGV. CDR3 size: 18 residues. Details on this clonotype: Its antigen is undetermined.

Notes on the study in general: It was a weaker secondary response, yet one that peaked faster, at day 5 versus 15. Subsequent booster samples again held most clones from primary vaccination (around 96% CD4, about 90% CD8).

The chain carries TRBV11-2 and TRBJ2-1; 8 bases are shared with TRBD1. The source was PBMCs, collected less than 6 days after the first yellow fever vaccination. The clonotype originates from a man aged 18 to 35 who received the YFV17D yellow fever vaccine. The CDR3 is CASSRTFDTGGSYNEQFF. CDR3 sequence (DNA): TGTGCCAGCAGCCGTACTTTCGACACAGGGGGGTCCTACAATGAGCAGTTCTTC.